These 26 T cell receptor beta chains were all obtained from the same sample, sequenced in a study of blood T cell repertoires in COVID-19. The table came from immunoSEQ multiplex PCR; TCRdb's copy has only in-frame clones and leaves some out. The sample holds 200,000 to 300,000 clones, more than 80% seen once. Sequencing was done on a sample of peripheral blood. The source of these receptors is a woman over 75 with COVID-19, enrolled during active disease.

CDR3 DNA sequence: TGTGCCAGCAGGACAGGGTTGGGCTATGGCTACACCTTC. Translated: CASRTGLGYGYTF. This sequence joins TRBV7-9 and TRBJ1-2; 7 bases are shared with TRBD1. V shed 6 bases, J shed 4 bases, and the junction held 5 bases outside the gene matches. Germline V gene data show CDR1 as SEHNR and CDR2 as FQNEAQ (reference sequence). CDR3 size: 13 residues.

The rearrangement links TRBV18 to TRBJ1-2; D is undetermined. Between the trimmed V and J ends, which lost 3 bases and 0 bases, there was a span of 8 bases. The germline gives CDR1 KGHSH, CDR2 LQKENI. The CDR3 is 14 residues long. The CDR3 DNA follows: TGTGCCAGCTCACCGGGCCAATCTAACTATGGCTACACCTTC. It encodes CASSPGQSNYGYTF. Supplemented by reference TRBV18 and TRBJ1-2, the full variable domain reads NAGVMQNPRHLVRRRGQEARLRCSPMKGHSHVYWYRQLPEEGLKFMVYLQKENIIDESGMPKERFSAEFPKEGPSILRIQQVVRGDSAAYFCASSPGQSNYGYTFGSGTRLTVV.

This chain links TRBV6-5 with TRBJ2-3; 8 bases fit TRBD2. V was pared by 5 bases and J by 0 bases, with 4 bases of the junction left unmatched. Germline lookup yields CDR1 MNHEY and CDR2 SVGAGI. This CDR3 region has 15 residues. CDR3 in amino acids: CASSLSGGSTDTQYF. The CDR3 DNA is TGTGCCAGCAGTCTGAGCGGGGGTAGCACAGATACGCAGTATTTT.

The DNA for the CDR3 is TGTGCCAGCAGCCCGCGGGGGACCACCTACAATGAGCAGTTCTTC. Translated, it gives CASSPRGTTYNEQFF. V is TRBV7-9 and J is TRBJ2-1, with TRBD2 matching 7 bases. J gave up 2 bases and V 5 bases, and 6 bases lay outside the gene matches. The CDR3 is 15 residues long. Germline-derived CDR1 and CDR2 are SEHNR and FQNEAQ (reference sequence).

The J gene is TRBJ1-2, the V gene TRBV10-3, with 8 nucleotides matching TRBD1. The CDR3 runs 13 residues. After removal of 3 bases from V and 7 bases from J, the junction contained 4 bases not matched to a gene. CDR1 is ENHRY and CDR2 is SYGVKD in the germline V gene. The CDR3 bases are TGTGCCATCAGTGACAGGGGGCATGTTGGCTACACCTTC. This encodes CAISDRGHVGYTF.

The count of this clone is one. The rearrangement joins TRBV4-1 to TRBJ2-1, with TRBD2 matching 7 bases. Germline V CDR1 and CDR2: MGHRA, YSYEKL. This CDR3 spans 14 amino acids. The V gene end was trimmed by 4 bases and the J gene end by 9 bases; junction bases not matched to a gene: 9. The DNA of the CDR3 is TGCGCCAGCAGCCGACCTAGCGGAGGGTTTGAGCAGTTCTTC. This sequence encodes CASSRPSGGFEQFF.

V is TRBV2 and J is TRBJ2-2; perhaps TRBD1 as D (6 bases). Per the germline V gene, CDR1 is SNHLY and CDR2 is FYNNEI. The V and J ends lost 6 bases and 7 bases respectively, with 15 bases between them. The CDR3 is made up of 14 amino acids. CDR3 nucleotides: TGTGCCAGCAGAGCAGACAGGAATAACGGGGAGCTGTTTTTT. This codes for CASRADRNNGELFF.

The CDR3 loop is CASRLSTESSYNEQFF. The CDR3 nucleotides are TGTGCCAGCAGACTTTCGACGGAGAGCTCCTACAATGAGCAGTTCTTC. V is TRBV28 and J is TRBJ2-1; D gene ambiguous. Germline CDR1 reads MDHEN; CDR2 reads SYDVKM. This CDR3 is built from 16 residues. Trimming took off 6 bases at V and 0 bases at J, with 15 bases between the two ends.

The chain employs TRBV24-1 and TRBJ1-5; D unclear. The CDR3 runs to 12 residues. V was cut by 9 bases and J by 0 bases, with 5 bases left in between. Germline CDR1 is KGHDR and CDR2 is SFDVKD. The CDR3 reads CATSFSNQPQHF. The CDR3 nucleotides are TGTGCCACCTCCTTTAGCAATCAGCCCCAGCATTTT.

The chain carries TRBV7-3 and TRBJ1-4, with 9 positions matching TRBD1. This CDR3 has 15 amino acids. V trimming: 10 bases; J trimming: 3 bases; junction bases outside the gene matches: 9. The germline V gene has CDR1 SGHTA and CDR2 FQGTGA. This chain's CDR3 is CATPPGQGPNEKLFF. In nucleotides, the CDR3 is TGTGCCACTCCGCCGGGACAGGGACCTAATGAAAAACTGTTTTTT.

This rearrangement joins TRBV30 to TRBJ1-1, with 7 bases identical to TRBD1. Per the germline V gene, CDR1 is GTSNPN and CDR2 is SVGIG (reference sequence). With V trimmed by 6 bases and J by 4 bases, 2 bases remained unmatched. CDR3 length: 11 residues. The CDR3 loop is CACRDSTEAFF. CDR3 DNA sequence: TGTGCCTGCAGGGACAGCACTGAAGCTTTCTTT.

J is TRBJ1-1 and V is TRBV6-6; D not certain. The CDR3 is 10 residues long. Trimming pared 8 bases from V and 11 bases from J, leaving 12 bases between. Germline V gives CDR1 MNHNY, CDR2 SVGAGI (reference sequence). Here the CDR3 DNA reads TGTGCCAGCCAAACGAACGCGGCTTTCTTT. Protein product: CASQTNAAFF.

The V and J genes are TRBV5-1 and TRBJ2-1, with D tentatively TRBD2 (6 bases). V lost 0 bases and J 4 bases, leaving 14 bases between the germline ends. This CDR3 is 16 amino acids long. The germline gives CDR1 SGHRS, CDR2 YFSETQ. This CDR3 reads CASSLVAVPSYNEQFF. The DNA of the CDR3 is TGCGCCAGCAGCTTGGTAGCGGTCCCTTCTTACAATGAGCAGTTCTTC.

This clone has just a few counts. The chain uses TRBV5-1 and TRBJ2-3; weak D call: TRBD2 (6 bases). Trimming took 0 bases from V and 2 from J, leaving 10 bases between them. CDR3 length: 15 residues. The germline CDR1 and CDR2 sequences are SGHRS and YFSETQ. The CDR3 sequence: CASSLVGGITDTQYF. CDR3 nucleotides: TGCGCCAGCAGCTTGGTGGGGGGAATCACAGATACGCAGTATTTT.

The V call is TRBV11-2, the J call TRBJ2-2, with a possible D match to TRBD1 (6 bases). The CDR3 sequence is 12 residues long. Germline V gives CDR1 SGHAT, CDR2 FQNNGV. V lost 5 bases to trimming and J lost 10 bases, with 11 bases between them. In DNA, the CDR3 is TGTGCCAGCAGCCTACAGGGTCAGGAGCTGTTTTTT. Protein: CASSLQGQELFF.

The rearrangement uses TRBV3-1 (or the pseudogene TRBV3-2) and TRBJ1-6; 8 positions agree with TRBD1. Germline V gene sequence: CDR1 LGHDT, CDR2 YNNKEL (reference sequence). Trimming cost V 4 bases and J 6 bases; bases outside gene matches: 8. The CDR3 is made up of 16 amino acids. CDR3 nucleotides: TGTGCCAGCAGCCCAACCGGACAGGGACTTAATTCACCCCTCCACTTT. Amino acids: CASSPTGQGLNSPLHF.

V and J are TRBV6-2 or TRBV6-3 and TRBJ2-1; a weak D match, TRBD1 (6 bases). Germline V lookup: CDR1 MNHEY, CDR2 SVGEGT. The V gene lost 0 bases and the J gene lost 2 bases, with 11 bases spanning the gap. The CDR3 consists of 16 residues. The CDR3 protein is CASSYSWGHPYNEQFF. As DNA, the CDR3 is TGTGCCAGCAGTTACTCCTGGGGGCACCCCTACAATGAGCAGTTCTTC.

This chain connects TRBV11-2 to TRBJ2-1, with TRBD2 matching 9 bases. CDR3 length: 19 residues. CDR1 and CDR2 (germline): SGHAT, FQNNGV. Trimming cost V 4 bases and J 9 bases; bases outside gene matches: 22. CDR3 residues: CASSSRQGGGVAGAREQFF. DNA of the CDR3: TGTGCCAGCAGCTCCAGACAGGGAGGAGGAGTAGCGGGAGCGCGTGAGCAGTTCTTC. Full variable domain (missing parts from reference TRBV11-2 and TRBJ2-1): EAGVAQSPRYKIIEKRQSVAFWCNPISGHATLYWYQQILGQGPKLLIQFQNNGVVDDSQLPKDRFSAERLKGVDSTLKIQPAKLEDSAVYLCASSSRQGGGVAGAREQFFGPGTRLTVL.

This clone was recorded once. The V and J genes are TRBV7-8 and TRBJ1-2; D remains unclear. The germline gives CDR1 SGHVS, CDR2 FQNEAQ. The CDR3 contains 12 residues. Trimming removed 5 bases from V and 4 bases from J, with 8 bases in between. The chain's CDR3 is CASSRYSYGYTF. CDR3 DNA sequence: TGTGCCAGCAGCCGTTACAGCTATGGCTACACCTTC. The full variable domain, with the rest looked up from reference TRBV7-8 and TRBJ1-2, is GAGVSQSPRYKVAKRGQDVALRCDPISGHVSLFWYQQALGQGPEFLTYFQNEAQLDKSGLPSDRFFAERPEGSVSTLKIQRTQQEDSAVYLCASSRYSYGYTFGSGTRLTVV.

The genes are TRBV18 and TRBJ1-5, with 8 bases fitting TRBD1. V lost 4 bases and J lost 2; bases outside the gene matches: 4. The CDR3 length is 15 residues. In germline, CDR1 is KGHSH, CDR2 LQKENI. The CDR3 loop reads CASSLEQGGNQPQHF. CDR3 coding DNA: TGTGCCAGCTCACTGGAACAGGGGGGCAATCAGCCCCAGCATTTT.

This clone was seen once. The chain is built from TRBV5-4 and TRBJ1-2; 10 bases are a match to TRBD1. The germline V gene encodes CDR1 SGHNT and CDR2 YYREEE (reference sequence). Trimming at V came to 1 base and at J to 7 bases, leaving 7 bases not matched to a gene. The CDR3 has 15 amino acids. The CDR3 sequence is CASSLTRQGAGGYTF. The CDR3, as DNA: TGTGCCAGCAGCTTGACCCGACAGGGGGCGGGTGGCTACACCTTC. The entire variable domain, with the rest obtained from reference TRBV5-4 and TRBJ1-2, is as follows: ETGVTQSPTHLIKTRGQQVTLRCSSQSGHNTVSWYQQALGQGPQFIFQYYREEENGRGNFPPRFSGLQFPNYSSELNVNALELDDSALYLCASSLTRQGAGGYTFGSGTRLTVV.

The chain combines TRBV4-1 with TRBJ1-5; 8 bases are a match to TRBD1. Trimming at V came to 0 bases and at J to 4 bases, leaving 17 bases not matched to a gene. CDR3 length equals 20 residues. The germline V gene encodes CDR1 MGHRA and CDR2 YSYEKL. The CDR3 DNA sequence: TGCGCCAGCAGCCAAGATGCCCAAGACCGGACAGGGACCGAAAATCAGCCCCAGCATTTT. Translation gives CASSQDAQDRTGTENQPQHF.

The chain couples TRBV19 to TRBJ1-1; 11 bases are a match to TRBD1. CDR3 size: 15 residues. From germline, CDR1 is LNHDA and CDR2 SQIVND (reference sequence). V was clipped by 3 bases and J by 3 bases; unmatched bases: 3. In DNA form, the CDR3 reads TGTGCCAGTAGTATTGGGGACAGGGGGTACACTGAAGCTTTCTTT. Translating gives CASSIGDRGYTEAFF.

The chain employs TRBV18 and TRBJ1-4, with a tentative D call TRBD1 (5 bases). Germline CDR1 and CDR2: KGHSH and LQKENI. There are 16 residues in the CDR3. V was trimmed by 1 base and J by 0 bases, leaving 9 bases between them. As DNA, the CDR3 is TGTGCCAGCTCACCACAGGGACTTGCAACTAATGAAAAACTGTTTTTT. Translating gives CASSPQGLATNEKLFF.

This chain links TRBV19 with TRBJ1-1, with D unclear. Germline loops: CDR1 LNHDA, CDR2 SQIVND (reference sequence). The V gene lost 4 bases and the J gene lost 0 bases, with 9 bases spanning the gap. The CDR3 consists of 14 residues. The CDR3 loop is CASSTYGMNTEAFF. The CDR3 DNA follows: TGTGCCAGTAGTACTTACGGGATGAACACTGAAGCTTTCTTT.

V gene TRBV19 combines with J gene TRBJ1-1; 8 nucleotides line up with TRBD1. The germline CDR1 and CDR2 sequences are LNHDA and SQIVND (reference sequence). Germline trimming cut 3 bases from V and 6 bases from J; bases unmatched to any gene: 6. The CDR3 loop spans 14 amino acids. As DNA, the CDR3 is TGTGCCAGTAGTATCGACAGGGGAACAGCTGAAGCTTTCTTT. Translated, it gives CASSIDRGTAEAFF.